The 26 T cell receptor beta chains below come from one sample, sequenced in a study of blood T cell repertoires in COVID-19. The assay was immunoSEQ multiplex PCR, and TCRdb's table has in-frame clones only and misses some. This table holds roughly 250,000 clones, 70% to 90% found once. Input material: peripheral blood. Source of these receptors: a man aged 35 to 55 with acute or convalescent COVID-19.

The chain joins TRBV9 to TRBJ1-1; D may be TRBD1 (5 bases). V was trimmed by 3 bases and J by 10 bases, leaving 16 bases between them. The germline CDR1 and CDR2 sequences are SGDLS and YYNGEE. The CDR3 is 13 amino acids. The chain's CDR3 is CASSASSGGTAFF. CDR3 nucleotides: TGTGCCAGCAGCGCATCATCGGGGGGAACAGCTTTCTTT. Variable domain in full (rest from reference TRBV9 and TRBJ1-1): DSGVTQTPKHLITATGQRVTLRCSPRSGDLSVYWYQQSLDQGLQFLIQYYNGEERAKGNILERFSAQQFPDLHSELNLSSLELGDSALYFCASSASSGGTAFFGQGTRLTVV.

CDR3 DNA sequence: TGTGCCAGCAGTCAATACAATGAGCAGTTCTTC. It specifies CASSQYNEQFF. The V and J genes are TRBV2 and TRBJ2-1; D ambiguous. CDR1 and CDR2 (germline): SNHLY, FYNNEI. Trimming removed 5 bases from V and 4 bases from J, with 3 bases in between. The length of the CDR3 is 11 residues.

This chain links TRBV5-6 with TRBJ1-6; weak D call: TRBD1 (6 bases). The germline V gene has CDR1 SGHDT and CDR2 YYEEEE. V dropped 7 bases and J dropped 1 base, with 18 bases sitting between them. CDR3 length equals 17 residues. CDR3 sequence: CASQATGHWSYNSPLHF. CDR3 DNA sequence: TGTGCCAGCCAGGCCACAGGGCATTGGTCCTATAATTCACCCCTCCACTTT.

The V call is TRBV2, the J call TRBJ1-4; 10 bases are a match to TRBD1. The CDR3 contains 15 residues. With 4 bases clipped from V and 2 bases from J, the junction kept 1 base outside the gene matches. Germline assignment: CDR1 SNHLY and CDR2 FYNNEI. The CDR3 nucleotides are TGTGCCAGCAGTGGGGACAGGGGTACTAATGAAAAACTGTTTTTT. Translation gives CASSGDRGTNEKLFF.

The gene calls are TRBV28 and TRBJ2-7; weak D call: TRBD1 (5 bases). This CDR3 has 14 residues. V was pared by 2 bases and J by 0 bases, with 8 bases between. The germline V gene encodes CDR1 MDHEN and CDR2 SYDVKM. The CDR3 nucleotides read TGTGCCAGCAGTTTAAAGGGGCACTCCTACGAGCAGTACTTC. Translated, it gives CASSLKGHSYEQYF.

The chain combines TRBV7-3 with TRBJ2-1, with no clear D. Germline-derived CDR1 and CDR2 are SGHTA and FQGTGA. The CDR3 has 13 residues. V dropped 4 bases and J dropped 3 bases, with 7 bases sitting between them. The CDR3 region has the DNA TGTGCCAGCAGCTCTCACAGCTACAATGAGCAGTTCTTC. Amino acids: CASSSHSYNEQFF.

The chain carries TRBV6-1 and TRBJ1-6; D possibly corresponds to TRBD1 (6 bases). The germline V gene encodes CDR1 MNHNS and CDR2 SASEGT. V was trimmed by 1 base and J by 10 bases, leaving 11 bases between them. The CDR3 has 14 amino acids. The CDR3 DNA reads as TGTGCCAGCAGTGAAGTCAGGGGCGGATCACCCCTCCACTTT. Encoded protein: CASSEVRGGSPLHF.

The J gene is TRBJ2-2, the V gene TRBV7-9; D is undetermined. The V gene lost 5 bases and the J gene lost 5 bases, with 9 bases spanning the gap. CDR3 length: 13 residues. The germline V gene has CDR1 SEHNR and CDR2 FQNEAQ (reference sequence). CDR3 loop: CASSPSQTGELFF. The DNA of the CDR3 is TGTGCCAGCAGCCCTTCTCAGACCGGGGAGCTGTTTTTT.

This clone was counted a few times. The chain recombines TRBV9 with TRBJ1-4; D gene uncertain. V was trimmed by 3 bases and J by 8 bases, leaving 8 bases between them. Germline V CDR1 and CDR2: SGDLS, YYNGEE. The CDR3 covers 12 residues. The CDR3: CASSGLREKLFF. The CDR3 DNA follows: TGTGCCAGCAGCGGCCTTCGGGAAAAACTGTTTTTT.

The chain employs TRBV6-5 and TRBJ1-1; no clear D gene. Trimming stripped 2 bases from V and 0 bases from J, with 7 bases between. CDR3 size: 14 residues. The V gene's germline CDR1 is MNHEY and CDR2 SVGAGI. CDR3 DNA: TGTGCCAGCAGTTACCCCGGGTTGAACACTGAAGCTTTCTTT. Its translation: CASSYPGLNTEAFF.

This sequence joins TRBV27 and TRBJ1-1, with 7 bases matching TRBD1. The length of the CDR3 is 13 residues. Germline CDR1 reads MNHEY; CDR2 reads SMNVEV (reference sequence). Unmatched junction bases numbered 2, after V lost 2 bases and J lost 5 bases. The CDR3 loop reads CASSLDRVTEAFF. The CDR3 coding sequence is TGTGCCAGCAGTTTAGACAGGGTAACTGAAGCTTTCTTT.

This chain connects TRBV6-2 or TRBV6-3 to TRBJ1-5, with 9 bases that match TRBD1. After removal of 6 bases from V and 6 bases from J, the junction contained 3 bases not matched to a gene. This CDR3 comprises 13 residues. CDR1 is MNHEY, CDR2 SVGEGT, per germline. The CDR3 sequence: CASSDRGAQPQHF. The CDR3 region has the DNA TGTGCCAGCAGCGACAGGGGGGCTCAGCCCCAGCATTTT.

The chain couples TRBV18 to TRBJ2-5, with 7 bases that match TRBD2. This CDR3 contains 15 residues. Losses at the gene ends were 6 bases for V and 5 bases for J; bases not matched to a gene: 12. CDR1 is KGHSH, CDR2 LQKENI, per germline. The CDR3 region has the DNA TGTGCCAGCTCCGCACCCGGGACTAAATCCGAGACCCAGTACTTC. Translated, it gives CASSAPGTKSETQYF.

This clone was picked up one time. This chain joins TRBV27 and TRBJ2-5; perhaps TRBD1 as D (5 bases). Germline values: CDR1 MNHEY, CDR2 SMNVEV (reference sequence). The CDR3 length is 15 residues. The ends were cut back, 6 bases at V and 4 bases at J, with 18 bases in the middle. The CDR3 region is CASRATGSRAETQYF. The CDR3 DNA sequence: TGTGCCAGCAGGGCAACGGGCAGCAGGGCAGAGACCCAGTACTTC.

The chain is built from TRBV5-1 and TRBJ2-7; 8 bases are a match to TRBD1. Germline lookup yields CDR1 SGHRS and CDR2 YFSETQ. The CDR3 sequence is 14 residues long. The trim removed 0 bases at V and 5 bases at J, leaving 4 bases unmatched. The CDR3 reads CASSLAGTGNEQYF. The CDR3 bases are TGCGCCAGCAGCTTGGCGGGGACAGGCAACGAGCAGTACTTC.

The chain couples TRBV19 to TRBJ1-2; D is uncertain. Germline V gene sequence: CDR1 LNHDA, CDR2 SQIVND (reference sequence). The CDR3 is 13 residues long. Trimming left V 5 bases short and J 0 bases short, with 7 bases between. CDR3 sequence: CASSAIANYGYTF. DNA of the CDR3: TGTGCCAGTAGTGCCATAGCTAACTATGGCTACACCTTC.

The V call is TRBV5-1, the J call TRBJ2-1; D is possibly TRBD1 (6 bases). Per the germline V gene, CDR1 is SGHRS and CDR2 is YFSETQ. Trimming stripped 8 bases from V and 9 bases from J, with 30 bases between. This CDR3 has 17 amino acids. CDR3 amino acids: CARMINRKQGRAGEQFF. CDR3 nucleotide sequence: TGCGCCAGAATGATAAATAGAAAACAGGGTCGGGCTGGTGAGCAGTTCTTC.

This rearrangement joins TRBV7-2 to TRBJ2-3; 8 nucleotides match TRBD1. Germline V gene lookup returns CDR1 SGHTA and CDR2 FQGNSA. The J segment lost 3 bases and the V segment lost 1 base, leaving 6 bases of the junction unmatched. The CDR3 spans 16 residues. The CDR3 sequence is CASSLGVQGATDTQYF. Written as DNA, the CDR3 is TGTGCCAGCAGCTTAGGGGTCCAGGGGGCTACAGATACGCAGTATTTT.

This sequence joins TRBV11-2 and TRBJ1-6; maybe TRBD1 (5 bases). This CDR3 region has 14 residues. V lost 4 bases and J lost 10, with 14 bases in between. Germline lookup yields CDR1 SGHAT and CDR2 FQNNGV. CDR3: CASSYGVQASPLHF. Here the CDR3 DNA reads TGTGCCAGCAGCTACGGTGTACAGGCCTCACCCCTCCACTTT.

The chain has TRBV5-1 and TRBJ1-1; the D gene is possibly TRBD1 (5 bases). Trimming left V 6 bases short and J 0 bases short, with 18 bases between. Germline V CDR1 and CDR2: SGHRS, YFSETQ. The length of the CDR3 is 16 residues. Written as DNA, the CDR3 is TGCGCCAGCATTCCCGGCGGGAGGGGAATGAACACTGAAGCTTTCTTT. Protein sequence: CASIPGGRGMNTEAFF.

The CDR3 nucleotides read TGTGCCGGAGTACAGGACAGAAATTCACCCCTCCACTTT. Residues: CAGVQDRNSPLHF. The chain joins TRBV2 to TRBJ1-6, with D possibly TRBD1 on 6 matching bases. This CDR3 has 13 amino acids. CDR1 and CDR2 from the germline V gene are SNHLY and FYNNEI. V gave up 11 bases and J gave up 7 bases, with 15 bases separating them.

The chain joins TRBV6-6 to TRBJ1-6; D not resolved. Germline lookup yields CDR1 MNHNY and CDR2 SVGAGI (reference sequence). The CDR3 is made up of 19 amino acids. Trimming pared 5 bases from V and 4 bases from J, leaving 24 bases between. CDR3 amino acids: CASSQRIPRRAGYNSPLHF. In nucleotides, the CDR3 is TGTGCCAGCAGTCAAAGAATTCCCCGTCGAGCAGGTTATAATTCACCCCTCCACTTT.

The V call is TRBV6-5, the J call TRBJ1-5, with D perhaps matching TRBD1 (5 bases). The CDR3 is 14 amino acids. The germline V and J ends were trimmed by 5 bases and 1 base, with 9 bases remaining between them. Germline V CDR1 and CDR2: MNHEY, SVGAGI. CDR3 protein: CASSQGRSNQPQHF. CDR3 sequence (DNA): TGTGCCAGCAGTCAGGGAAGGAGCAATCAGCCCCAGCATTTT.

This clone was seen a few times. This chain uses TRBV6-2 or TRBV6-3 with TRBJ1-1, with D perhaps matching TRBD1 (6 bases). Germline V gives CDR1 MNHEY, CDR2 SVGEGT. Trimming stripped 2 bases from V and 0 bases from J, with 10 bases between. CDR3 length: 15 amino acids. DNA of the CDR3: TGTGCCAGCAGTTACCAGGGGCGCGTGAACACTGAAGCTTTCTTT. Translating it yields CASSYQGRVNTEAFF.

About this clone: A read error may produce the germline difference seen at one junction end. This chain uses TRBV6-6 with TRBJ2-2; the D gene is possibly TRBD2 (6 bases). The CDR3 runs 15 residues. Germline values: CDR1 MNHNY, CDR2 SVGAGI (reference sequence). For the CDR3, the DNA is TGTGCCAGCAGAACTAGCTGGGAGAACGCCGGGGAGCTGTTTTTT. Amino acid sequence: CASRTSWENAGELFF.

This chain uses TRBV5-1 with TRBJ1-5; D gene ambiguous. This CDR3 is 16 amino acids long. Germline V CDR1 and CDR2: SGHRS, YFSETQ. Trimming took 0 bases from V and 0 from J, leaving 10 bases between them. The CDR3 DNA reads TGCGCCAGCAGCTTGGGTGAGCTGTATAGCAATCAGCCCCAGCATTTT. This gives the protein CASSLGELYSNQPQHF.